This is a list of T cell receptor beta chains from one sample in a study of OX40 agonist ivuxolimab in advanced cancers. Assay used: immunoSEQ multiplex PCR; TCRdb lists only in-frame clones, some missing. Of 80,000 to 100,000 clones in the sample, roughly 95% were seen once. Source: CD4+ or CD8+ T cells sorted from blood, taken in a trial of the OX40 agonist ivuxolimab. The receptors derive from an adult with an advanced solid tumor such as melanoma, head and neck, liver or kidney cancer. The CDR3 runs from the conserved cysteine through the conserved F or W. Each record gives: V gene, J gene, CDR3 length, clone size, D gene, CDR3 protein, CDR3 DNA. A D gene is named only where the DNA matches it firmly. Some rows mark clone size as missing; the rest say once, few, many or name a class of expanded clone.

v_call: TRBV18
j_call: TRBJ2-1
cdr3_length: 16
clone_size: -
d_call: TRBD1
cdr3_aa: CASSPENGQGVNEQFF
cdr3_nt: TGTGCCAGCTCACCGGAAAATGGACAGGGAGTAAATGAGCAGTTCTTC

v_call: TRBV5-1
j_call: TRBJ2-5
cdr3_length: 15
clone_size: -
d_call: TRBD1
cdr3_aa: CASSFQGAPQETQYF
cdr3_nt: TGCGCCAGCAGCTTTCAGGGGGCGCCCCAAGAGACCCAGTACTTC

v_call: TRBV4-3
j_call: TRBJ2-7
cdr3_length: 13
clone_size: -
d_call: -
cdr3_aa: CASSQFRASQQYF
cdr3_nt: TGCGCCAGCAGCCAATTCCGAGCTTCCCAGCAGTACTTC

v_call: TRBV7-8
j_call: TRBJ1-2
cdr3_length: 17
clone_size: -
d_call: TRBD1
cdr3_aa: CASSFSGQGFSNYGYTF
cdr3_nt: TGTGCCAGCAGCTTTTCGGGACAGGGGTTTTCTAACTATGGCTACACCTTC

v_call: TRBV18
j_call: TRBJ2-7
cdr3_length: 14
clone_size: -
d_call: -
cdr3_aa: CASSPRDGAYEQYF
cdr3_nt: TGTGCCAGCTCACCTCGGGACGGAGCCTACGAGCAGTACTTC

v_call: TRBV12-1
j_call: TRBJ1-4
cdr3_length: 15
clone_size: -
d_call: -
cdr3_aa: CASSSRTVSLEKLFF
cdr3_nt: TGTGCCAGCAGCTCCCGGACAGTCTCCCTTGAAAAACTGTTTTTT

v_call: TRBV2
j_call: TRBJ2-1
cdr3_length: 13
clone_size: -
d_call: -
cdr3_aa: CASKGDVYNEQFF
cdr3_nt: TGTGCCAGCAAAGGGGACGTCTACAATGAGCAGTTCTTC

v_call: TRBV6-1
j_call: TRBJ2-3
cdr3_length: 15
clone_size: -
d_call: -
cdr3_aa: CASSEAGGPTDTQYF
cdr3_nt: TGTGCCAGCAGTGAAGCGGGGGGGCCCACAGATACGCAGTATTTT

v_call: TRBV27
j_call: TRBJ2-7
cdr3_length: 15
clone_size: -
d_call: TRBD1
cdr3_aa: CASSTLKTGFHEQYF
cdr3_nt: TGTGCCAGCAGTACCCTGAAGACAGGGTTCCACGAGCAGTACTTC

v_call: TRBV27
j_call: TRBJ1-2
cdr3_length: 15
clone_size: -
d_call: -
cdr3_aa: CASSDYSLPLYGYTF
cdr3_nt: TGTGCCAGCAGTGATTATAGCCTCCCCCTCTATGGCTACACCTTC

v_call: TRBV9
j_call: TRBJ1-4
cdr3_length: 12
clone_size: -
d_call: -
cdr3_aa: CASSATGRVLFF
cdr3_nt: TGTGCCAGCAGCGCCACAGGGAGGGTACTGTTTTTT

v_call: TRBV5-4
j_call: TRBJ2-5
cdr3_length: 17
clone_size: -
d_call: TRBD2
cdr3_aa: CASSSGLAGAARGTQYF
cdr3_nt: TGTGCCAGCAGCTCGGGACTAGCGGGGGCCGCCCGGGGGACCCAGTACTTC

v_call: TRBV7-2
j_call: TRBJ2-1
cdr3_length: 15
clone_size: -
d_call: -
cdr3_aa: CASSLAAGRKNEQFF
cdr3_nt: TGTGCCAGCAGCTTAGCGGCGGGCCGTAAAAATGAGCAGTTCTTC

v_call: TRBV18
j_call: TRBJ1-3
cdr3_length: 16
clone_size: -
d_call: -
cdr3_aa: CASSDRTDYSGNTIYF
cdr3_nt: TGTGCCAGCTCAGATAGGACTGACTACTCTGGAAACACCATATATTTT

v_call: TRBV9
j_call: TRBJ2-3
cdr3_length: 14
clone_size: -
d_call: -
cdr3_aa: CASNFAGVTDTQYF
cdr3_nt: TGTGCCAGCAACTTCGCCGGAGTTACAGATACGCAGTATTTT

v_call: TRBV21-1
j_call: TRBJ1-6
cdr3_length: 19
clone_size: -
d_call: -
cdr3_aa: CASSKCTGRQLGRNSPLHF
cdr3_nt: TGTGCCAGCAGCAAGTGCACAGGGCGGCAATTAGGGCGTAATTCACCCCTCCACTTT

v_call: TRBV18
j_call: TRBJ2-5
cdr3_length: 14
clone_size: -
d_call: -
cdr3_aa: CASSPKGHQETQYF
cdr3_nt: TGTGCCAGCTCACCAAAAGGACACCAAGAGACCCAGTACTTC

v_call: TRBV27
j_call: TRBJ1-2
cdr3_length: 14
clone_size: -
d_call: -
cdr3_aa: CASSLSAGLYGYTF
cdr3_nt: TGTGCCAGCAGTTTATCAGCGGGGCTCTATGGCTACACCTTC

v_call: TRBV18
j_call: TRBJ1-6
cdr3_length: 14
clone_size: -
d_call: TRBD1
cdr3_aa: CASSPGTENSPLHF
cdr3_nt: TGTGCCAGCTCACCCGGGACAGAGAATTCACCCCTCCACTTT

v_call: TRBV6-6
j_call: TRBJ2-5
cdr3_length: 15
clone_size: -
d_call: TRBD2
cdr3_aa: CASTGLAGEQETQYF
cdr3_nt: TGTGCCAGCACCGGACTAGCGGGGGAACAAGAGACCCAGTACTTC

v_call: TRBV9
j_call: TRBJ2-1
cdr3_length: 19
clone_size: -
d_call: TRBD2
cdr3_aa: CATRNVAGVSPSGGNEQFF
cdr3_nt: TGTGCCACCCGAAATGTAGCGGGAGTATCCCCTTCAGGTGGCAATGAGCAGTTCTTC

v_call: TRBV4-3
j_call: TRBJ1-1
cdr3_length: 12
clone_size: -
d_call: -
cdr3_aa: CASSHSNTEAFF
cdr3_nt: TGCGCCAGCAGCCACAGCAACACTGAAGCTTTCTTT

v_call: TRBV7-6
j_call: TRBJ1-3
cdr3_length: 15
clone_size: -
d_call: -
cdr3_aa: CASSLEGFSGNTIYF
cdr3_nt: TGTGCCAGCAGCTTAGAGGGTTTCTCTGGAAACACCATATATTTT

v_call: TRBV21-1
j_call: TRBJ1-4
cdr3_length: 17
clone_size: -
d_call: -
cdr3_aa: CASSKGRHRGPDEKLFF
cdr3_nt: TGTGCCAGCAGCAAGGGGCGGCACAGGGGACCCGATGAAAAACTGTTTTTT

v_call: TRBV25-1
j_call: TRBJ1-6
cdr3_length: 15
clone_size: -
d_call: -
cdr3_aa: CASSEFRGASSPLHF
cdr3_nt: TGTGCCAGCAGTGAATTCAGGGGCGCAAGTTCACCCCTCCACTTT

v_call: TRBV5-1
j_call: TRBJ1-1
cdr3_length: 13
clone_size: -
d_call: -
cdr3_aa: CASSLEARPKAFF
cdr3_nt: TGCGCCAGCAGCTTGGAGGCCCGGCCTAAAGCTTTCTTT

v_call: TRBV6-1
j_call: TRBJ1-2
cdr3_length: 12
clone_size: -
d_call: -
cdr3_aa: CARGGDGYGYTF
cdr3_nt: TGTGCCAGAGGGGGGGACGGCTATGGCTACACCTTC

v_call: TRBV5-4
j_call: TRBJ1-2
cdr3_length: 13
clone_size: once
d_call: -
cdr3_aa: CASSHDRNYGYTF
cdr3_nt: TGTGCCAGCAGCCATGACAGGAACTATGGCTACACCTTC

v_call: TRBV5-4
j_call: TRBJ2-5
cdr3_length: 13
clone_size: -
d_call: TRBD1
cdr3_aa: CATHRDSQETQYF
cdr3_nt: TGTGCCACCCACAGGGACAGTCAAGAGACCCAGTACTTC

v_call: TRBV7-2
j_call: TRBJ1-6
cdr3_length: 15
clone_size: -
d_call: TRBD1
cdr3_aa: CASSPQGGVDSPLHF
cdr3_nt: TGTGCCAGCAGCCCTCAGGGGGGGGTAGATTCACCCCTCCACTTT

v_call: TRBV5-1
j_call: TRBJ1-1
cdr3_length: 15
clone_size: -
d_call: -
cdr3_aa: CASSLGAGLNTEAFF
cdr3_nt: TGCGCCAGCAGCTTGGGGGCAGGCCTAAACACTGAAGCTTTCTTT

v_call: TRBV6-5
j_call: TRBJ2-7
cdr3_length: 13
clone_size: -
d_call: TRBD2
cdr3_aa: CASSYMREGEQYF
cdr3_nt: TGTGCCAGCAGTTACATGCGGGAGGGTGAGCAGTACTTC

v_call: TRBV6-5
j_call: TRBJ2-1
cdr3_length: 15
clone_size: once
d_call: TRBD2
cdr3_aa: CASSSSGTSSNEQFF
cdr3_nt: TGTGCCAGCAGTTCCTCCGGGACTAGCTCAAATGAGCAGTTCTTC

v_call: TRBV19
j_call: TRBJ1-3
cdr3_length: 15
clone_size: -
d_call: -
cdr3_aa: CASSMTVFSGNTIYF
cdr3_nt: TGTGCCAGTAGTATGACTGTCTTCTCTGGAAACACCATATATTTT

v_call: TRBV14
j_call: TRBJ2-7
cdr3_length: 11
clone_size: once
d_call: -
cdr3_aa: CASSPGYEQYF
cdr3_nt: TGTGCCAGCAGCCCGGGGTACGAGCAGTACTTC

v_call: TRBV4-1
j_call: TRBJ2-2
cdr3_length: 14
clone_size: -
d_call: -
cdr3_aa: CASSSLERSRRLFF
cdr3_nt: TGCGCCAGCAGCTCCCTCGAGCGGTCACGAAGGCTGTTTTTT

v_call: TRBV18
j_call: TRBJ1-1
cdr3_length: 13
clone_size: -
d_call: -
cdr3_aa: CASSPSIDTEAFF
cdr3_nt: TGTGCCAGCTCACCATCGATCGACACTGAAGCTTTCTTT

v_call: TRBV18
j_call: TRBJ1-3
cdr3_length: 17
clone_size: -
d_call: TRBD1
cdr3_aa: CASSPRAGTGDGNTIYF
cdr3_nt: TGTGCCAGCTCACCTCGCGCCGGGACAGGGGATGGAAACACCATATATTTT

v_call: TRBV11-2
j_call: TRBJ2-3
cdr3_length: 12
clone_size: -
d_call: -
cdr3_aa: CASSPTTDTQYF
cdr3_nt: TGTGCCAGCAGCCCCACCACAGATACGCAGTATTTT

v_call: TRBV5-4
j_call: TRBJ2-1
cdr3_length: 15
clone_size: -
d_call: -
cdr3_aa: CASSLEGRLGNEQFF
cdr3_nt: TGTGCCAGCAGCTTGGAGGGGCGATTGGGCAATGAGCAGTTCTTC

v_call: TRBV19
j_call: TRBJ2-4
cdr3_length: 15
clone_size: few
d_call: -
cdr3_aa: CATTYGQSAGNIQYF
cdr3_nt: TGTGCCACCACCTATGGACAGTCCGCGGGAAACATTCAGTACTTC

v_call: TRBV2
j_call: TRBJ2-7
cdr3_length: 16
clone_size: few
d_call: TRBD2
cdr3_aa: CASRGLAGASSYEQYF
cdr3_nt: TGTGCCTCACGGGGACTAGCGGGAGCTTCCTCCTACGAGCAGTACTTC

v_call: TRBV4-3
j_call: TRBJ2-3
cdr3_length: 14
clone_size: -
d_call: -
cdr3_aa: CASSRDSSTDTQYF
cdr3_nt: TGCGCCAGCAGCCGGGACTCTAGCACAGATACGCAGTATTTT

v_call: TRBV7-3
j_call: TRBJ2-3
cdr3_length: 13
clone_size: -
d_call: -
cdr3_aa: CASSASYTDTQYF
cdr3_nt: TGTGCCAGCAGCGCTAGCTACACAGATACGCAGTATTTT

v_call: TRBV5-6
j_call: TRBJ2-7
cdr3_length: 11
clone_size: -
d_call: -
cdr3_aa: CASSLTYEQYF
cdr3_nt: TGTGCCAGCAGCCTAACCTACGAGCAGTACTTC

v_call: TRBV7-9
j_call: TRBJ1-1
cdr3_length: 14
clone_size: -
d_call: -
cdr3_aa: CASSPGLLNTEAFF
cdr3_nt: TGTGCCAGCAGCCCCGGACTTTTGAACACTGAAGCTTTCTTT

v_call: TRBV4-2
j_call: TRBJ2-2
cdr3_length: 16
clone_size: -
d_call: -
cdr3_aa: CASSQELEGIAGELFF
cdr3_nt: TGTGCCAGCAGCCAAGAGCTAGAAGGAATCGCTGGGGAGCTGTTTTTT

v_call: TRBV5-1
j_call: TRBJ2-5
cdr3_length: 17
clone_size: -
d_call: TRBD2
cdr3_aa: CASSLGSGGSLQETQYF
cdr3_nt: TGCGCCAGCAGCTTGGGTAGCGGGGGGTCCCTCCAAGAGACCCAGTACTTC

v_call: TRBV7-9
j_call: TRBJ1-6
cdr3_length: 12
clone_size: few
d_call: -
cdr3_aa: CASSYGTMALHF
cdr3_nt: TGTGCCAGCAGCTACGGGACCATGGCCCTCCACTTT

v_call: TRBV10-1
j_call: TRBJ2-5
cdr3_length: 14
clone_size: -
d_call: -
cdr3_aa: CASSESTAQETQYF
cdr3_nt: TGCGCCAGCAGTGAGTCGACAGCCCAAGAGACCCAGTACTTC

v_call: TRBV19
j_call: TRBJ1-5
cdr3_length: 13
clone_size: -
d_call: -
cdr3_aa: CVSRGEGNQPQHF
cdr3_nt: TGTGTCAGTAGGGGAGAAGGGAATCAGCCCCAGCATTTT

v_call: TRBV27
j_call: TRBJ2-7
cdr3_length: 14
clone_size: -
d_call: -
cdr3_aa: CASSPIGAAYEQYF
cdr3_nt: TGTGCCAGCAGCCCTATCGGGGCTGCCTACGAGCAGTACTTC

v_call: TRBV5-6
j_call: TRBJ2-1
cdr3_length: 17
clone_size: -
d_call: TRBD2
cdr3_aa: CASSLAPSGGAWNEQFF
cdr3_nt: TGTGCCAGCAGCTTGGCCCCTAGCGGGGGGGCGTGGAATGAGCAGTTCTTC

v_call: TRBV5-1
j_call: TRBJ2-2
cdr3_length: 15
clone_size: -
d_call: -
cdr3_aa: CASSLPPGYTGELFF
cdr3_nt: TGCGCCAGCAGCCTCCCCCCGGGGTACACCGGGGAGCTGTTTTTT

v_call: TRBV19
j_call: TRBJ1-6
cdr3_length: 14
clone_size: -
d_call: -
cdr3_aa: CATQGQSGNSPLHF
cdr3_nt: TGTGCCACTCAGGGGCAATCCGGTAATTCACCCCTCCACTTT

v_call: TRBV10-3
j_call: TRBJ2-7
cdr3_length: 14
clone_size: -
d_call: -
cdr3_aa: CAITEGNSRYEQYF
cdr3_nt: TGTGCCATCACCGAAGGAAACAGCCGCTACGAGCAGTACTTC

v_call: TRBV7-6
j_call: TRBJ1-6
cdr3_length: 17
clone_size: -
d_call: -
cdr3_aa: CASSLDPGSPYNSPLHF
cdr3_nt: TGTGCCAGCAGCTTAGACCCAGGGAGTCCATATAATTCACCCCTCCACTTT

v_call: TRBV7-2
j_call: TRBJ2-3
cdr3_length: 16
clone_size: -
d_call: -
cdr3_aa: CASSPRSSTSTDTQYF
cdr3_nt: TGTGCCAGCAGCCCCCGTAGTAGCACAAGCACAGATACGCAGTATTTT

v_call: TRBV2
j_call: TRBJ2-7
cdr3_length: 15
clone_size: -
d_call: TRBD1
cdr3_aa: CASSIGQVGGIEQYF
cdr3_nt: TGTGCCAGCAGTATCGGACAGGTCGGAGGTATCGAGCAGTACTTC